This TCR beta chain was sequenced for a study of read filtering for tumor transcriptome and immune sequencing. Study-level information: Mean patient age was roughly 66 years, range about 47 to 85; some 17 male, roughly 14 female. Per sample, TCR-region reads ranged about 4 to 11 million by IR-seq, about 75 to 1273 by RNA-seq.

From roughly 0.4 ug of RNA, a library with molecular barcoded alpha/delta and beta/gamma adaptors was made. TCRdb reprocessed the reads with MiXCR, giving one entry per CDR3 protein. The data hold around 33,000 distinct CDR3 sequences, with about 18% observed a single time. Study-level results: Sorted CD138-negative bone marrow cells were not purified T cells.

In this sample, this clonotype turned up many times. Antigen specificity is unknown. Source material: a population of CD138-negative cells sorted from bone marrow. This TCR derives from a donor aged 40 or older with multiple myeloma.

Here the CDR3 DNA reads TGTGCCATCAGTGGCGAGGGCACAGATACGCAGTATTTT. Amino acid sequence: CAISGEGTDTQYF. The chain links TRBV10-3 to TRBJ2-3; D not certain. Between the trimmed V and J ends, which lost 4 bases and 1 base, there was a span of 6 bases. CDR1 is ENHRY and CDR2 is SYGVKD in the germline V gene. The CDR3 length is 13 residues.